This TCR beta chain was sequenced during a study of human CD8 memory T cell subsets. Libraries targeted TCR beta using 5' RACE with UMIs. TCRdb reprocessed the 5' RACE reads, with one entry per CDR3 protein and no DNA. The sample's table shows thousands of distinct CDR3 sequences. The CDR3 is 14 amino acids. Germline lookup yields CDR1 MDHEN and CDR2 SYDVKM. Early memory CD8+ T cells that were CCR7+ PD-1+ TIGIT+ with exhausted-like traits constituted the TPEX cells. Total RNA was taken from roughly 140,000 sorted CD8+ T cells, in duplicate, per subset. This chain links TRBV28 with TRBJ2-4; without DNA, the TCRdb call of TRBD2 cannot be checked. The receptor was derived from a human donor in good health. Input material: CD8+ T cells from PBMCs. The CDR3 loop is CASSRTSRGDIQYF.